In its sample, the clone carrying this T cell receptor (beta chain) was seen many times. What it binds is not known. The sample belongs to a study of T cells after yellow fever vaccination. As TCR cDNA was made by 5'RACE template switching, a universal primer site and UMIs were added. TCRdb itself ran the 5' RACE reads through MiXCR, one entry per CDR3 protein. This table has roughly 330,000 distinct CDR3 sequences, around 3.9% appearing once. In germline, CDR1 is SGHTA, CDR2 FQGNSA. The CDR3 sequence is 15 residues long. V gave up 5 bases and J gave up 5 bases; unmatched junction bases: 4. General study results and limits: Most clones from primary vaccination resurfaced after the booster (96% CD4, 70% to 90% CD8).

The receptor was isolated from a man aged 18 to 30 who received the YFV17D yellow fever vaccine. Material: PBMCs, obtained 5 days after the yellow fever booster vaccination. The chain employs TRBV7-2 and TRBJ2-1; TRBD2 matches at 12 bases. Here the CDR3 reads CASSPGLAGNNEQFF. The CDR3 nucleotides read TGTGCCAGCAGCCCCGGACTAGCGGGGAACAATGAGCAGTTCTTC.